The sequence of this T cell receptor (beta chain) was determined in a study of shared clonotypes between healthy human individuals (dated by TCRdb to the early 2020s). Looking at the study overall: A couple of women and three men aged 18 to 49 years were included in the cohort. Different laboratories and diverse techniques were used to prepare libraries and sequence TCR repertoires, to increase sequencing depth and limit assay-specific biases. To estimate repertoire size and how much clonotype sharing occurs between individuals, the study deeply sequenced the blood TCR repertoires of roughly 5 healthy adults. Each donor's leukapheresis produced roughly between about 0.9 and 9.5 billion PBMCs. What the research found in general, with its limitations: Pairwise subsampling indicated that sequencing depth was expected to affect the degree of clonotype sharing among donors. Because the study included a small number of donors, the genetic and exposure-history diversity represented was limited. Sampling was restricted to blood, and TCR repertoires in tissue are likely to differ from TCR repertoires in blood.

Using the deep immunoSEQ assay, TCR CDR3 regions were amplified from genomic DNA by multiplex PCR. For each cell subset, the extracted genomic DNA was distributed evenly across all wells of several immunoSEQ 96-well plates, and each plate served as one replicate. Each replicate PCR for unsorted PBMC received roughly 0.3 ug genomic DNA, equal to about 30,000 T cell genomes. Ten immunoSEQ deep assay plates were used to sequence unsorted PBMC genomic DNA. Purified libraries were measured with a Qubit 3.0 fluorometer, size-checked on a Bioanalyzer 2100, and measured again with the KAPA Library Quantification kit. A separate single-read 150-cycle Illumina NextSeq 550 flow cell was used to sequence each immunoSEQ 96-well plate. Per the source publication's procedure: Because the immunoSEQ output held only junctional sequences and lacked quality scores, the filtering could not match the filtering applied to full-length reads. To assign V/J genes and CDR3, sequences were annotated against IMGT germline references using PyIR, a Python wrapper for IgBLAST v1.9. Reads with weak V/J assignments (E-value above 1e-6), missing CDR3, stop codons, out-of-frame junctions, or ambiguous translated residues were removed. V3J clonotypes were defined as sequences sharing an identical inferred V gene, J gene, and CDR3 amino acid sequence. Percentage overlap between repertoires was calculated by dividing the number of shared unique clonotypes by the size of the smaller repertoire. Three approaches were used to assess repertoire richness: RTK rarefaction, the Chao1 estimator, and Recon v2.1 estimates of unobserved clonotypes. What TCRdb holds here is the immuneACCESS table cut down to in-frame rearrangements. Part of the clones is not present; checked against another copy, under half of the missing clones reflect an unresolved V gene, and the others are unexplained. The V and J calls and clone size were taken over from that table, and D and trimming were inferred from the DNA. In all, the sample holds about 520,000 clones, and almost 80% of those were seen once. Around 11% of the sample lies in the top ten.

Points on this clone: Its antigen is currently not known. Nothing much larger sits one base from this clone, and base qualities are not available.

Donors were healthy HIV-negative adults with no recently reported acute infections or vaccinations. Every donor was a Caucasian adult living in Nashville, Tennessee, USA. In the unsorted samples, 90 million to 100 million PBMCs were counted, and genomic DNA was extracted using the QIAamp DNA Blood Mini kit. Blood was collected by leukapheresis, and PBMCs were isolated by Ficoll-Histopaque density gradient centrifugation and then cryopreserved in liquid nitrogen vapor phase. CDR1 and CDR2, looked up from the germline V gene, are SGDLS and YYNGEE. The CDR3 contains 16 residues, cysteine and phenylalanine counted. Left in the record is the CDR3 DNA by itself, 48 bases read in frame from the first base. V has 3 bases trimmed and J has 1 base trimmed; junction bases matching no gene number 9.

The clonotype originates from a woman aged 40 to 50 in good health. Some clones in this sample may be carry-over from other donors' samples. The rearranged chain carries TRBV9 and TRBJ2-7; 8 of the junction bases match TRBD1. Sequencing was done on a sample of PBMCs. The bases are TGTGCCAGCAGCGCAACTGGGACAGGCTTATCCTACGAGCAGTACTTC. It encodes CASSATGTGLSYEQYF.